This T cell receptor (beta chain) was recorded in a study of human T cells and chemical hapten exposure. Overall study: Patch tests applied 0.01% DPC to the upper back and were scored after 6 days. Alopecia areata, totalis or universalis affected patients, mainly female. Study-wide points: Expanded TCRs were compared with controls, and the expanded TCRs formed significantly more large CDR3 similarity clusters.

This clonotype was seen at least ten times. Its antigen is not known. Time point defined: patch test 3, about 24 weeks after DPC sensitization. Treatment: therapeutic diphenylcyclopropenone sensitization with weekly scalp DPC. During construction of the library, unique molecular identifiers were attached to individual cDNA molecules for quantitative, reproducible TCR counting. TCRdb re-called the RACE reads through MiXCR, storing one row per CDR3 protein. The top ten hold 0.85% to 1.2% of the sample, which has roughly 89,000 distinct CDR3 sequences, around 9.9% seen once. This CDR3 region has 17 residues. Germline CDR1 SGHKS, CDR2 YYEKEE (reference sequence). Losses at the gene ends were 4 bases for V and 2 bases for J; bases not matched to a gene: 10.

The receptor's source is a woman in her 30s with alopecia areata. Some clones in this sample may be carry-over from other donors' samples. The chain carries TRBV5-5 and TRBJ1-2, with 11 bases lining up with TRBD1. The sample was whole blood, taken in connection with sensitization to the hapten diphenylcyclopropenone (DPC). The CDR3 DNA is TGTGCCAGCAGCCCCGGGACAGGGGGGTCCCGCAACTATGGCTACACCTTC. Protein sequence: CASSPGTGGSRNYGYTF.